The 10 T cell receptor beta chains given below trace back to one sample, sequenced in a study of shared clonotypes between healthy human individuals. Some clones are missing from TCRdb's copy, which holds only in-frame ones; the method was immunoSEQ multiplex PCR. The data contain about 2.1 million clones, around 93% of them seen just once; the ten biggest clones take up around 1.7%. Positive CCR7 selection of CD45RO-negative cells yielded the naive CD8 cells, and terminally differentiated effector memory CD45RA+ cells were excluded. The sample consisted of naive CD8+ T cells from PBMCs. These receptors all come from a man aged 18 to 29 in good health. Some clones in this sample may be carry-over from other donors' samples.

This rearrangement joins TRBV7-2 to TRBJ2-7; 7 positions agree with TRBD2. Germline V gives CDR1 SGHTA, CDR2 FQGNSA. After removal of 3 bases from V and 3 bases from J, the junction contained 8 bases not matched to a gene. The CDR3 contains 15 residues. In DNA, the CDR3 is TGTGCCAGCAGCTTCGGACTAGGCACGCACTACGAGCAGTACTTC. Amino acid sequence: CASSFGLGTHYEQYF.

The gene calls are TRBV6-1 and TRBJ2-7; 10 bases match TRBD1. V lost 1 base and J lost 2; bases outside the gene matches: 2. Germline V gene data show CDR1 as MNHNS and CDR2 as SASEGT. This CDR3 comprises 15 residues. CDR3 nucleotides: TGTGCCAGCAGTGAAGGTGGGACAGGGGCCTACGAGCAGTACTTC. This encodes CASSEGGTGAYEQYF.

The chain has TRBV27 and TRBJ2-1; TRBD1 might be the D (6 bases). Germline V CDR1 and CDR2: MNHEY, SMNVEV (reference sequence). There are 16 residues in the CDR3. Trimming stripped 0 bases from V and 3 bases from J, with 12 bases between. CDR3 in DNA: TGTGCCAGCAGTTTATCTGCAGGGGTTTTCTACAATGAGCAGTTCTTC. It translates to CASSLSAGVFYNEQFF.

The genes are TRBV10-3 and TRBJ2-3; a weak D match, TRBD2 (5 bases). Germline CDR1 ENHRY, CDR2 SYGVKD. The CDR3 sequence is 14 residues long. V lost 3 bases, J lost 2 bases, and 9 bases lay in between. The CDR3 DNA reads TGTGCCATCAGTGATAGGGAGTTCACAGATACGCAGTATTTT. As protein: CAISDREFTDTQYF.

The gene calls are TRBV7-9 and TRBJ2-1; a possible D gene is TRBD1 (6 bases). Germline assignment: CDR1 SEHNR and CDR2 FQNEAQ (reference sequence). The CDR3 sequence is 13 residues long. Trimming removed 10 bases at V and 5 bases at J, with 15 bases between. The CDR3 DNA reads as TGTGCCACCAAAAAGGGGGAAGACAATGAGCAGTTCTTC. Translation gives CATKKGEDNEQFF.

CDR3 sequence: CASSVGNNPNEQYF. CDR3 DNA: TGTGCCAGCAGCGTAGGCAATAATCCTAACGAGCAGTACTTC. V is TRBV9 and J is TRBJ2-7; D is unresolved. CDR3 size: 14 residues. V was shortened by 0 bases and J by 5 bases, with 12 bases between the two germline ends. Germline V lookup: CDR1 SGDLS, CDR2 YYNGEE.

This chain connects TRBV19 to TRBJ1-1; D is ambiguous. Germline assignment: CDR1 LNHDA and CDR2 SQIVND (reference sequence). V was clipped by 7 bases and J by 7 bases, with 13 bases between them. This CDR3 spans 12 amino acids. CDR3 amino acids: CASTRSNNEAFF. The DNA of the CDR3 is TGTGCCAGTACCCGCTCAAATAATGAAGCTTTCTTT. The entire variable domain, with the rest obtained from reference TRBV19 and TRBJ1-1, is as follows: DGGITQSPKYLFRKEGQNVTLSCEQNLNHDAMYWYRQDPGQGLRLIYYSQIVNDFQKGDIAEGYSVSREKKESFPLTVTSAQKNPTAFYLCASTRSNNEAFFGQGTRLTVV.

The genes are TRBV27 and TRBJ1-1; D ambiguous. This CDR3 comprises 13 residues. The V and J ends lost 5 bases and 4 bases respectively, with 11 bases between them. Germline CDR1 and CDR2: MNHEY and SMNVEV (reference sequence). The CDR3 sequence is CASSPLSFTEAFF. The CDR3, as DNA: TGTGCCAGCAGTCCGTTGAGTTTCACTGAAGCTTTCTTT.

The chain links TRBV13 to TRBJ2-3; D remains ambiguous. Germline CDR1 reads PRHDT; CDR2 reads FYEKMQ (reference sequence). The CDR3 has 17 amino acids. Trimming removed 7 bases at V and 2 bases at J, with 22 bases between. The CDR3 DNA sequence: TGTGCCAGCACCCTGATCGTTCGAGACTCTAACACAGATACGCAGTATTTT. Amino acid sequence: CASTLIVRDSNTDTQYF.

This clone was observed a few times. The gene calls are TRBV7-9 and TRBJ1-2; TRBD1 agrees at 8 bases. The CDR3 sequence is 13 residues long. The J segment lost 6 bases and the V segment lost 3 bases, leaving 3 bases of the junction unmatched. CDR1 and CDR2 (germline): SEHNR, FQNEAQ (reference sequence). This chain's CDR3 is CASSLDRAHGYTF. The CDR3 DNA is TGTGCCAGCAGCTTGGACAGGGCCCATGGCTACACCTTC. The variable domain in full, completed from reference TRBV7-9 and TRBJ1-2, reads DTGVSQNPRHKITKRGQNVTFRCDPISEHNRLYWYRQTLGQGPEFLTYFQNEAQLEKSRLLSDRFSAERPKGSFSTLEIQRTEQGDSAMYLCASSLDRAHGYTFGSGTRLTVV.